This T cell receptor (beta chain) originates from a study of shared clonotypes between healthy human individuals. General study findings and limits: All-four-donor shared clonotypes had higher generation probabilities than non-shared clonotypes did. Generally, naive subsets (rather than memory subsets) showed larger estimated richness. A handful of donors had about 5% of their naive CD4 clonotypes in common.

The data were produced by immunoSEQ multiplex PCR, yet TCRdb's version contains in-frame clones alone and is incomplete. This sample has some 600,000 clones, with roughly 96% found just once. Of note for this clone: Its target is unknown.

Terminally differentiated effector memory CD45RA+ cells were left out of the naive CD8 fraction, which was CD45RO-negative and positively selected for CCR7. Healthy HIV-negative adults with no recent acute infections or vaccinations were recruited as donors. The CDR3 loop spans 16 amino acids. CDR1 is LNHNV and CDR2 is YYDKDF in the germline V gene (reference sequence). V lost 3 bases and J lost 6, with 19 bases in between. The V gene is TRBV15, the J gene TRBJ2-3; D unclear. Specimen: naive CD8+ T cells sorted from blood. The clonotype comes from a woman aged 25 to 39 in good health. CDR3: CATSSPRRPLRDTQYF. The CDR3 coding sequence is TGTGCCACCAGCAGCCCACGGCGGCCCTTAAGGGATACGCAGTATTTT.